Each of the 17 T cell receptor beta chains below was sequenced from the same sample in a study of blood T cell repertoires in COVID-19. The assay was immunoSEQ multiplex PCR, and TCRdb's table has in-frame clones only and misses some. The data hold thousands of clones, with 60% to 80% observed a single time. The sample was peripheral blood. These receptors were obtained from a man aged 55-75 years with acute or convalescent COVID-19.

CDR3 sequence: CSVWSSGNTIYF. DNA of the CDR3: TGCAGCGTCTGGAGCTCTGGAAACACCATATATTTT. The rearrangement links TRBV29-1 to TRBJ1-3, with unresolved D. CDR3 size: 12 residues. The V end was cut by 6 bases, the J end by 0 bases, with 6 bases between. Per germline, CDR1 SQVTM and CDR2 ANQGSEA.

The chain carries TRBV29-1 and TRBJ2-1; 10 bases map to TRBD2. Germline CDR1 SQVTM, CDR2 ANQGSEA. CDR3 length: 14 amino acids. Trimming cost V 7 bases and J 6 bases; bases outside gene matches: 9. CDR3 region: CSALLAGAGNEQFF. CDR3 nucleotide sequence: TGCAGCGCGCTGCTAGCGGGAGCGGGCAATGAGCAGTTCTTC.

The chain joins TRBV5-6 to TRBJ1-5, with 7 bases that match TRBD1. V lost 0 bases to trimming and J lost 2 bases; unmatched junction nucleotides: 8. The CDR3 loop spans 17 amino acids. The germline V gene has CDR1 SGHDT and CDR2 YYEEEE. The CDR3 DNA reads TGTGCCAGCAGCTTGGAGGCCAAGGGGGCACGCAATCAGCCCCAGCATTTT. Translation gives CASSLEAKGARNQPQHF.

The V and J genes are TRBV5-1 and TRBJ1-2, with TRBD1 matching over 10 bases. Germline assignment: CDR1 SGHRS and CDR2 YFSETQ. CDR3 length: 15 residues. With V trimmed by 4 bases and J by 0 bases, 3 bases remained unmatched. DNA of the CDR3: TGCGCCAGCAGCCCCGGGACAGGGGCTAACTATGGCTACACCTTC. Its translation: CASSPGTGANYGYTF.

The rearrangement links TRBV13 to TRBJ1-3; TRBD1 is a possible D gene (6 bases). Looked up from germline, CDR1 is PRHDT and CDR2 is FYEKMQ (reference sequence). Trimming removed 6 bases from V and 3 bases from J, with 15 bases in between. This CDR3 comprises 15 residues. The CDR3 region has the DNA TGTGCCAGCAGGCTACAGGGAGGGGGTGGAAACACCATATATTTT. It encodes CASRLQGGGGNTIYF. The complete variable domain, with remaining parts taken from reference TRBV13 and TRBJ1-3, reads AAGVIQSPRHLIKEKRETATLKCYPIPRHDTVYWYQQGPGQDPQFLISFYEKMQSDKGSIPDRFSAQQFSDYHSELNMSSLELGDSALYFCASRLQGGGGNTIYFGEGSWLTVV.

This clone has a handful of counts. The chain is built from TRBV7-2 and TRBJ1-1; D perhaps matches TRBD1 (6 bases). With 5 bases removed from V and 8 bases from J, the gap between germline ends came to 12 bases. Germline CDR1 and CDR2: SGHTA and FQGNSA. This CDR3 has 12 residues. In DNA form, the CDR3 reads TGTGCCAGCAGCCTAGACAGGCGCGAAGCTTTCTTT. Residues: CASSLDRREAFF.

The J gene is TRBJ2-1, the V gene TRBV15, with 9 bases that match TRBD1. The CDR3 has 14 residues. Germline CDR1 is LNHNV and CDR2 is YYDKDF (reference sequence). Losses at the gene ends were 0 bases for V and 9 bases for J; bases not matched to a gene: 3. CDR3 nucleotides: TGTGCCACCAGCAGAGAACAGGGGGCAACTGAGCAGTTCTTC. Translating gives CATSREQGATEQFF. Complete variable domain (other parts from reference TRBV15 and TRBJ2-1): DAMVIQNPRYQVTQFGKPVTLSCSQTLNHNVMYWYQQKSSQAPKLLFHYYDKDFNNEADTPDNFQSRRPNTSFCFLDIRSPGLGDTAMYLCATSREQGATEQFFGPGTRLTVL.

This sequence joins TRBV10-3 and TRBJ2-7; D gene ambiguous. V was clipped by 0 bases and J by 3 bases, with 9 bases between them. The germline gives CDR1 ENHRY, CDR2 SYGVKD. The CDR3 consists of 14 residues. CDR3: CAISESSGDYEQYF. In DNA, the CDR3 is TGTGCCATCAGTGAGTCTTCAGGTGACTACGAGCAGTACTTC.

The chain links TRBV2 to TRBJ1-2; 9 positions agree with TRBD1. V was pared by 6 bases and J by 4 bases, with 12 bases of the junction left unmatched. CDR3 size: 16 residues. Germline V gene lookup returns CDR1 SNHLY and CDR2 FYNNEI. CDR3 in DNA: TGTGCCAGCAGCGCTATCCCGGGACAGGGCCCCTATGGCTACACCTTC. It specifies CASSAIPGQGPYGYTF.

In nucleotides, the CDR3 is TGTGCCAGCAGCGTAGTAGGGGAAACCGGGGAGCTGTTTTTT. Translated, it gives CASSVVGETGELFF. V is TRBV9 and J is TRBJ2-2; perhaps TRBD1 as D (5 bases). V lost 0 bases and J 5 bases, leaving 8 bases between the germline ends. In germline, CDR1 is SGDLS, CDR2 YYNGEE. The CDR3 length is 14 residues.

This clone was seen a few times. The CDR3 region has the DNA TGTGCCAGCAGCCGAGACCGGCGGGAGCAGTACTTC. It specifies CASSRDRREQYF. This chain joins TRBV7-8 and TRBJ2-7; D unresolved. From germline, CDR1 is SGHVS and CDR2 FQNEAQ. Between the trimmed V and J ends, which lost 5 bases and 7 bases, there was a span of 12 bases. This CDR3 comprises 12 residues.

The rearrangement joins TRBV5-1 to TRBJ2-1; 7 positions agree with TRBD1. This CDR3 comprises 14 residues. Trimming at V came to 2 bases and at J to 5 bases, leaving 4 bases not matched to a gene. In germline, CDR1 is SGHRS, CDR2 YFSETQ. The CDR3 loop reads CASSFGTANNEQFF. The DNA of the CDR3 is TGCGCCAGCAGCTTCGGGACAGCGAACAATGAGCAGTTCTTC.

The DNA of the CDR3 is TGTGCCAGCGGTACAGGGGCGTCCTCAGGGAACACCTTC. This codes for CASGTGASSGNTF. This chain uses TRBV7-8 with TRBJ1-2, with TRBD1 matching over 7 bases. Germline lookup yields CDR1 SGHVS and CDR2 FQNEAQ. The CDR3 extends over 13 amino acids. J gave up 12 bases and V 8 bases, and 15 bases lay outside the gene matches.

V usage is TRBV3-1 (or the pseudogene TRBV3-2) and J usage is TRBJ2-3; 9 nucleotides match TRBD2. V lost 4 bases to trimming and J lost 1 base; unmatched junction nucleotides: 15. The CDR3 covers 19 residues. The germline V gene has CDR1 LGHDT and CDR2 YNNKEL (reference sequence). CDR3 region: CASSRTLAGHLSGTDTQYF. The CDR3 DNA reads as TGTGCCAGCAGCCGAACGCTAGCGGGGCACCTCTCCGGCACAGATACGCAGTATTTT.

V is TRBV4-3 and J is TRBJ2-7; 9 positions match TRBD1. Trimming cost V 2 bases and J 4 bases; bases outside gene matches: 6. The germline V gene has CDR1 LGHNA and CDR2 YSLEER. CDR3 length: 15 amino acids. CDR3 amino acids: CASSQYGTGTYEQYF. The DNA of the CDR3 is TGCGCCAGCAGCCAATATGGGACAGGGACTTACGAGCAGTACTTC.

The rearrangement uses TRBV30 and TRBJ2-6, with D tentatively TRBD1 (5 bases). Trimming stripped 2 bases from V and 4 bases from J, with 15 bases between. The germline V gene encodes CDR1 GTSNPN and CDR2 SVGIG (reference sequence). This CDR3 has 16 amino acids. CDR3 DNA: TGTGCCTGGAGTAGGCAGGGTATCTCCGGGGCCAACGTCCTGACTTTC. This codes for CAWSRQGISGANVLTF.

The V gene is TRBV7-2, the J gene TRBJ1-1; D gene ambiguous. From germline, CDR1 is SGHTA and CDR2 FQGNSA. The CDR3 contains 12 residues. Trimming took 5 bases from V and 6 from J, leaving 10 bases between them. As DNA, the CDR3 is TGTGCCAGCAGCCCCCCTTCCCCTGAAGCTTTCTTT. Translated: CASSPPSPEAFF.